Here is one T cell receptor beta chain with its context. What it binds is not known. With 60 Vbeta and 13 Jbeta primers, the PCR was carried out. Profiling relied on immunoSEQ multiplex PCR, and the TCRdb table lists in-frame clones only, not all of them. The table includes around 100,000 clones, approximately 80% detected once. Germline loops: CDR1 MDHEN, CDR2 SYDVKM. This CDR3 has 15 amino acids. Trimming took 5 bases from V and 4 from J; bases not matched to a gene: 5. These data originate in a study of cytomegalovirus exposure and HLA in healthy donors. Overall study findings and caveats: Analysis was carried out at a later point, and it linked a missense DCLRE1C variant to TCR beta V- and J-gene trimming.

This clonotype was obtained from a woman under 30 in good health and CMV-seronegative. Sequenced material: PBMCs. The chain combines TRBV28 with TRBJ2-3, with 11 nucleotides matching TRBD2. The chain's CDR3 is CASSLAGGSADTQYF. The CDR3 region has the DNA TGTGCCAGCAGTCTAGCGGGAGGTTCAGCAGATACGCAGTATTTT. Filled out from reference TRBV28 and TRBJ2-3, the complete variable domain reads DVKVTQSSRYLVKRTGEKVFLECVQDMDHENMFWYRQDPGLGLRLIYFSYDVKMKEKGDIPEGYSVSREKKERFSLILESASTNQTSMYLCASSLAGGSADTQYFGPGTRLTVL.